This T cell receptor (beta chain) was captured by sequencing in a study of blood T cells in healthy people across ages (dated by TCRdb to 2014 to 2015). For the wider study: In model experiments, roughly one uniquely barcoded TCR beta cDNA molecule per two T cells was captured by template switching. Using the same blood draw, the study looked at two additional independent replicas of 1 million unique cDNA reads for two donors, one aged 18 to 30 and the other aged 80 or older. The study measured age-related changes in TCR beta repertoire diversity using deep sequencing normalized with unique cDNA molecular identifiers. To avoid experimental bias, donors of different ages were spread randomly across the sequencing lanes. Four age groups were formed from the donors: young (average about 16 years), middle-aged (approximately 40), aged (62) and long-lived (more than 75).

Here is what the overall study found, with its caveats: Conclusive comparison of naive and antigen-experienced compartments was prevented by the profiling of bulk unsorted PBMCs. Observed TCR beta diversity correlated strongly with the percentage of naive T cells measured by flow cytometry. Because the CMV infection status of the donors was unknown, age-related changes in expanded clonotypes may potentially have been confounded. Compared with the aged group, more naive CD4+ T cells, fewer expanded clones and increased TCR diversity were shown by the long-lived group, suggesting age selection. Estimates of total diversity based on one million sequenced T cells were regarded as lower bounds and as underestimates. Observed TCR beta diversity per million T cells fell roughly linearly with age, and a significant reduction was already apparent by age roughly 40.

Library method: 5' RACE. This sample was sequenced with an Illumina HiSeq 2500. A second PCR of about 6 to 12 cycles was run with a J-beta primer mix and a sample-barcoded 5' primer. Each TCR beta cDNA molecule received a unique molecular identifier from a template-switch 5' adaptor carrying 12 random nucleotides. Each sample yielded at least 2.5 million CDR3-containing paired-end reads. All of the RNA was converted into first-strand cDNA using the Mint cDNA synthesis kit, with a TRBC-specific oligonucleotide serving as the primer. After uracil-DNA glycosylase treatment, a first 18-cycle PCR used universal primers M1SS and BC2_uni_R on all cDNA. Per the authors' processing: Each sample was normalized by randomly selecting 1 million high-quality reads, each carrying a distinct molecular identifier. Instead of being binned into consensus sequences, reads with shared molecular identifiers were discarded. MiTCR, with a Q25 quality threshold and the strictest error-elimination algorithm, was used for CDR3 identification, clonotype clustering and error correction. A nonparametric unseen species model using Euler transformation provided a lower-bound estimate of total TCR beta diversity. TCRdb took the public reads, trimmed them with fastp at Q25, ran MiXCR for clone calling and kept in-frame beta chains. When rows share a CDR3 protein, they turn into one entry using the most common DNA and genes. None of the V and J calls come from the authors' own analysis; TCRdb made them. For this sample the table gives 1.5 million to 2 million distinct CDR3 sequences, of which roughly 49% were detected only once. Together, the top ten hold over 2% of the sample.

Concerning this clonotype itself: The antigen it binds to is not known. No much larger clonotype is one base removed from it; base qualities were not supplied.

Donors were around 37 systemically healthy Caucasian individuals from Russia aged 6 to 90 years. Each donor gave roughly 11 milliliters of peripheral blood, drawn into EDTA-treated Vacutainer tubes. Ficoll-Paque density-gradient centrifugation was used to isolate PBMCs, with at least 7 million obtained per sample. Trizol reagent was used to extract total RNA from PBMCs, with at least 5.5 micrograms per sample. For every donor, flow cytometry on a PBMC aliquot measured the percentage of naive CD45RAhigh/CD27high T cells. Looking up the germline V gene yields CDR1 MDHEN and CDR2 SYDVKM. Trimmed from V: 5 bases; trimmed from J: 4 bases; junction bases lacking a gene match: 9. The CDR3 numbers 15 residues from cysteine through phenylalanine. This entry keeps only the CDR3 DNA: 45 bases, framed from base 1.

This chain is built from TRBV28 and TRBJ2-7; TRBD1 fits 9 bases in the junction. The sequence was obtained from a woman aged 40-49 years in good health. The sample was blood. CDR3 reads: CASSPPSGQGYEQYF. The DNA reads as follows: TGTGCCAGCAGTCCACCATCGGGACAGGGATACGAGCAGTACTTC.